This T cell receptor (beta chain) was retrieved from a study of blood T cell repertoires in COVID-19 (TCRdb year 2020). In terms of the full investigation: The collaborator samples originated in the United States, Italy and Spain and spanned the acute and convalescent phases of COVID-19. Sample metadata almost always included a de-identified subject ID, COVID-19 status, age in years and sex. The prospective study material was composed of cDNA or gDNA derived from T cells, B-cell-depleted T cells, or PBMCs. Subjects who had been exposed to COVID-19, were actively infected with it, or had recovered from it provided the deeply sampled blood TCRbeta repertoires that made up the dataset. Samples were obtained from the ongoing ImmuneRACE study (first 160 participants) and from some 1,200 subjects provided by 6 global collaborators. The repertoires were released in a freely available public database meant as a resource for research on the immune response to SARS-CoV-2. Where available, HLA class I and class II types were obtained from metadata supplied by the sample provider rather than from assay-based typing.

The immunoSEQ Assay, a bias-controlled multiplex PCR, was used to amplify TCRbeta CDR3 regions from genomic DNA. Per the original workflow: The number of nucleated cells in each sample was estimated by amplification of reference gene primers within the assay. Sequence reads were collapsed and filtered to measure the absolute abundance of every unique TCRbeta CDR3 rearrangement. For each sample, productive Simpson clonality was calculated by taking the square root of Simpson's diversity index across productive rearrangements. Here the immuneACCESS table is served through TCRdb, limited to in-frame sequences with V and J called. Missing clones are a known gap in these copies; in checked studies unresolved V genes cover under half, and the rest lacks a known reason. The V and J calls and the clone size are those of that table, but D and trimming were determined from the DNA. In this sample the table shows 150,000 to 200,000 clones, just under 85% of which occur a single time. 22% of the sample comes from the top ten.

Trimming at the junction amounts to 7 bases on V and 5 bases on J, and the germline ends lie 14 bases apart. The CDR3 runs 13 residues from the cysteine to the phenylalanine. The DNA shown is the 39-base CDR3, in frame from base 1. Whole blood was collected in K2EDTA tubes by collaborating institutions according to the institutions' own protocols. For TCRbeta analysis, collaborators shipped samples in one of three forms: frozen whole blood, isolated PBMCs, or DNA extracted from either of those sample types. General conclusions and limits of the study: The amount of clinical and demographic metadata varied by source and participant and was provided uncurated.

Concerning this clone: Which antigen it targets is not known. Base quality data are lacking; no much larger clone is found one base away.

The source material was peripheral blood. The clonotype comes from a woman older than 75 with acute or convalescent COVID-19. The chain couples TRBV12-3 or TRBV12-4 to TRBJ2-5; the D gene is perhaps TRBD2, from 5 matching bases. The CDR3 protein: CASTTGRRETQYF. The DNA sequence reads TGTGCCAGCACCACCGGCCGGAGGGAGACCCAGTACTTC.